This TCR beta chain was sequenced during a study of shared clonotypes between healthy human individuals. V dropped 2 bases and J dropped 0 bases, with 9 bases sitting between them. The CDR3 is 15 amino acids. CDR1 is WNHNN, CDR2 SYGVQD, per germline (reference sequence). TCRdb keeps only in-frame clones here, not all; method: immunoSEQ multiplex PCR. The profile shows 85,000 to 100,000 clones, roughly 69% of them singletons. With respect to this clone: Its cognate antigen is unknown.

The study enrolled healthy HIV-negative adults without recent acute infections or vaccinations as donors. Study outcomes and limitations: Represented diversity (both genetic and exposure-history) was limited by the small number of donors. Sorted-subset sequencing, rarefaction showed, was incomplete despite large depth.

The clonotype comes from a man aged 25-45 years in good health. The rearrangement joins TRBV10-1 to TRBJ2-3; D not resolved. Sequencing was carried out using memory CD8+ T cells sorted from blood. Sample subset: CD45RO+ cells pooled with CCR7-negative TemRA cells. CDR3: CASSERAFSTDTQYF. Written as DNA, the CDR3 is TGCGCCAGCAGTGAGCGAGCGTTCAGCACAGATACGCAGTATTTT.